What follows are 16 T cell receptor beta chains derived from one specimen sequenced in a study of blood T cell repertoires in COVID-19. Here immunoSEQ multiplex PCR was the method, and the copy in TCRdb shows in-frame clones only, minus some. The sample includes about 83,000 clones, about 88% seen only once; the top ten take roughly 8%. Sequencing was performed on peripheral blood. Every receptor here comes from a man older than 75 with active or convalescent COVID-19.

This chain connects TRBV6-4 to TRBJ1-2; no clear D gene. This CDR3 spans 14 amino acids. Germline CDR1 is MRHNA and CDR2 is SNTAGT. Deletions cut 6 bases from V and 4 bases from J, with 15 bases between. This CDR3 is CASSPETTSYGYTF. In DNA form, the CDR3 reads TGTGCCAGCAGCCCTGAGACAACTTCCTATGGCTACACCTTC.

The chain couples TRBV6-1 to TRBJ2-1, with D perhaps matching TRBD2 (6 bases). The CDR3 spans 14 residues. The V gene's germline CDR1 is MNHNS and CDR2 SASEGT. Trimming pared 3 bases from V and 4 bases from J, leaving 10 bases between. The CDR3 sequence is CASSESGRYNEQFF. CDR3 nucleotide sequence: TGTGCCAGCAGTGAGTCAGGGAGGTACAATGAGCAGTTCTTC.

The rearrangement joins TRBV9 to TRBJ1-4; 8 nucleotides agree with TRBD1. V lost 4 bases to trimming and J lost 8 bases; unmatched junction nucleotides: 7. The CDR3 totals 14 residues. Germline assignment: CDR1 SGDLS and CDR2 YYNGEE. The CDR3 sequence is CASSPDRGSEKLFF. The CDR3, as DNA: TGTGCCAGCAGCCCTGACAGGGGTTCGGAAAAACTGTTTTTT.

This chain joins TRBV7-9 and TRBJ2-1, with a possible D match to TRBD2 (6 bases). The length of the CDR3 is 14 residues. In germline, CDR1 is SEHNR, CDR2 FQNEAQ (reference sequence). V lost 3 bases, J lost 9 bases, and 15 bases lay in between. Here the CDR3 reads CASSFYGSSGEQFF. CDR3 nucleotide sequence: TGTGCCAGCAGCTTTTACGGGAGCTCTGGTGAGCAGTTCTTC.

The rearrangement uses TRBV27 and TRBJ2-2, with 11 nucleotides matching TRBD1. Germline CDR1 is MNHEY and CDR2 is SMNVEV (reference sequence). V was clipped by 3 bases and J by 2 bases; unmatched bases: 11. This CDR3 comprises 19 residues. The CDR3 coding sequence is TGTGCCAGCAGTTTTATCGGACAGGGGGCTGGTAGAAACACCGGGGAGCTGTTTTTT. This gives the protein CASSFIGQGAGRNTGELFF.

This chain joins TRBV19 and TRBJ1-5, with D possibly TRBD1 on 5 matching bases. Trimming took off 8 bases at V and 7 bases at J, with 15 bases between the two ends. The CDR3 spans 13 residues. Germline CDR1 and CDR2: LNHDA and SQIVND (reference sequence). The DNA for the CDR3 is TGTGCCAGTGGACGGGGGTTTGGGCAGCCCCAGCATTTT. Protein sequence: CASGRGFGQPQHF.

The chain combines TRBV28 with TRBJ1-5; D gene unclear. CDR3 size: 18 residues. The V gene lost 3 bases and the J gene lost 0 bases, with 18 bases spanning the gap. CDR1 is MDHEN, CDR2 SYDVKM, per germline. In DNA form, the CDR3 reads TGTGCCAGCAGTTTCCCCAGGAAAAACTCTTATAGCAATCAGCCCCAGCATTTT. Translating it yields CASSFPRKNSYSNQPQHF.

The rearrangement joins TRBV6-5 to TRBJ2-7; 8 positions match TRBD1. CDR1 and CDR2 from the germline V gene are MNHEY and SVGAGI. This CDR3 spans 13 amino acids. J gave up 5 bases and V 8 bases, and 8 bases lay outside the gene matches. In nucleotides, the CDR3 is TGTGCCAGCGCGGTAGACAGGGGAAACGAGCAGTACGTC. The encoded protein is CASAVDRGNEQYV.

A word on this clone: A read error may produce the germline difference seen at one junction end. This chain joins TRBV11-2 and TRBJ2-2; 8 nucleotides match TRBD2. The germline gives CDR1 SGHAT, CDR2 FQNNGV. The CDR3 contains 14 residues. The CDR3 DNA reads as TGTGCTAGCAGGGGCCAGCGGGGGACCGGGGAGCTGTTTTTT. Translating gives CASRGQRGTGELFF.

The chain joins TRBV5-1 to TRBJ2-2, with 7 bases that match TRBD2. V lost 2 bases to trimming and J lost 4 bases; unmatched junction nucleotides: 8. There are 16 residues in the CDR3. Germline CDR1 reads SGHRS; CDR2 reads YFSETQ. CDR3 sequence (DNA): TGCGCCAGCAGCTTTTTAAGCGGGAAATTCACCGGGGAGCTGTTTTTT. It encodes CASSFLSGKFTGELFF.

This chain connects TRBV21-1 to TRBJ1-5. TRBV21-1 is an annotated pseudogene. The CDR3 extends over 21 amino acids. CDR3 in DNA: TGTGCCAGCAGCAAAGGGATTTGGAGCGCACTTGCCGGTAGAAGCAATCAGCCCCAGCATTTT. This translates into CASSKGIWSALAGRSNQPQHF.

The rearrangement uses TRBV19 and TRBJ1-1; the match to TRBD1 covers 7 bases. Germline CDR1 is LNHDA and CDR2 is SQIVND (reference sequence). V trimming: 5 bases; J trimming: 4 bases; junction bases outside the gene matches: 10. The CDR3 is 15 amino acids. The CDR3 DNA sequence: TGTGCCAGTAGTCCCCAAAGGGGGCTGGTCACTGAAGCTTTCTTT. Amino acids: CASSPQRGLVTEAFF.

J is TRBJ2-2 and V is TRBV5-1; a possible D gene is TRBD2 (5 bases). V was trimmed by 5 bases and J by 1 base, leaving 9 bases between them. Germline CDR1 is SGHRS and CDR2 is YFSETQ. The CDR3 is 14 amino acids. The CDR3 DNA sequence: TGCGCCAGCAGTAGGGAGCTGAACACCGGGGAGCTGTTTTTT. Translated, it gives CASSRELNTGELFF.

This clone was seen more than once but under ten times. The chain links TRBV16 to TRBJ1-2; 12 bases fit TRBD1. CDR1 is KGHSY and CDR2 is FQNENV in the germline V gene. The CDR3 is made up of 14 amino acids. Germline trimming cut 6 bases from V and 8 bases from J; bases unmatched to any gene: 7. In DNA, the CDR3 is TGTGCCAGCAGAGCCGGGACAGGGGGCGCCGGCTACACCTTC. Translation gives CASRAGTGGAGYTF.

This chain links TRBV5-5 with TRBJ2-3, with 9 positions matching TRBD2. The CDR3 consists of 15 residues. Per the germline V gene, CDR1 is SGHKS and CDR2 is YYEKEE (reference sequence). Trimming removed 3 bases from V and 5 bases from J; junction bases left unmatched: 7. For the CDR3, the DNA is TGTGCCAGCAGCTCCAAACTACTAGCGGGAGATACGCAGTATTTT. It codes for CASSSKLLAGDTQYF.

The V call is TRBV28, the J call TRBJ2-2; possibly TRBD1 for D (5 bases). Germline V gene sequence: CDR1 MDHEN, CDR2 SYDVKM. Trimming took off 2 bases at V and 5 bases at J, with 12 bases between the two ends. The CDR3 sequence is 15 residues long. CDR3 nucleotide sequence: TGTGCCAGCAGTTTAAGGGCAGGGTGGACCGGGGAGCTGTTTTTT. It is translated as CASSLRAGWTGELFF.